What follows are 7 T cell receptor beta chains derived from one specimen sequenced in a study of T-cell reconstitution after alpha-beta-depleted transplantation in children. The library targeted TCRbeta and was prepared with unique molecular identifiers. From the PCR reads, TCRdb called clonotypes with MiXCR, one entry per CDR3 protein. The table lists approximately 240,000 distinct CDR3 sequences, roughly 9% of them singletons. This material consisted of PBMCs from the stem cell graft donor, taken from the stem cell graft. The receptor set was obtained from a human donor who donated a stem cell graft to a child with acute lymphoblastic leukemia.

This clonotype came up many times. The chain has TRBV6-1 and TRBJ2-7; D is unclear. The germline V and J ends were trimmed by 2 bases and 3 bases, with 11 bases remaining between them. The CDR3 consists of 14 residues. Per the germline V gene, CDR1 is MNHNS and CDR2 is SASEGT. CDR3 protein: CASSERREHYEQYF. CDR3 nucleotide sequence: TGTGCCAGCAGTGAAAGACGCGAGCACTACGAGCAGTACTTC.

This clonotype was detected ten times or more. The chain is built from TRBV20-1 and TRBJ2-5; 8 bases are a match to TRBD2. The CDR3 contains 11 residues. Trimming cost V 7 bases and J 5 bases; bases outside gene matches: 3. Germline CDR1 is DFQATT and CDR2 is SNEGSKA (reference sequence). The CDR3 is CSVREGETQYF. CDR3 in DNA: TGCAGTGTCCGGGAGGGGGAGACCCAGTACTTC.

This clonotype was seen many times. The rearrangement joins TRBV5-1 to TRBJ1-4; D remains unclear. Trimming shortened V by 4 bases and J by 11 bases, and 18 bases separated the two germline ends. This CDR3 has 14 amino acids. Germline CDR1 and CDR2: SGHRS and YFSETQ. The CDR3 DNA reads as TGCGCCAGCAGCCGCGGCGGGGTAGAGGATAAACTGTTTTTT. This translates into CASSRGGVEDKLFF.

This clonotype was seen at least ten times. The chain carries TRBV20-1 and TRBJ2-3; the D is unclear. This CDR3 spans 11 amino acids. Germline-derived CDR1 and CDR2 are DFQATT and SNEGSKA (reference sequence). Trimming stripped 3 bases from V and 3 bases from J, with 4 bases between. Here the CDR3 DNA reads TGCAGTGCTAGGATTACAGATACGCAGTATTTT. The encoded protein is CSARITDTQYF.

This clonotype occurred a few times. This chain connects TRBV15 to TRBJ1-5, with a tentative D call TRBD1 (6 bases). The CDR3 has 16 residues. Germline assignment: CDR1 LNHNV and CDR2 YYDKDF (reference sequence). V was trimmed by 2 bases and J by 2 bases, leaving 13 bases between them. The DNA for the CDR3 is TGTGCCACCAGCAGATTTCAGGGGCTTGGCAATCAGCCCCAGCATTTT. Translation gives CATSRFQGLGNQPQHF.

The genes are TRBV5-1 and TRBJ1-2, with D possibly TRBD1 on 6 matching bases. This CDR3 contains 14 residues. V shed 6 bases and J shed 6 bases, with 18 bases lying between them. Germline V gene data show CDR1 as SGHRS and CDR2 as YFSETQ. As DNA, the CDR3 is TGCGCCAGCAAATTTGTGTTGGGGGCCGATGGCTACACCTTC. Protein product: CASKFVLGADGYTF.

This clonotype was picked up a small number of times. V gene TRBV7-9 combines with J gene TRBJ1-1; possible D gene TRBD1, 5 bases. The V gene's germline CDR1 is SEHNR and CDR2 FQNEAQ (reference sequence). V was shortened by 5 bases and J by 6 bases, with 13 bases between the two germline ends. The CDR3 sequence is 13 residues long. The CDR3 DNA reads TGTGCCAGCAGCAGTAGGGGAGTCGCTGAAGCTTTCTTT. Translating it yields CASSSRGVAEAFF.